These 15 T cell receptor beta chains were all obtained from the same sample, sequenced in a study of blood T cell repertoires in COVID-19. Only in-frame clones appear in the TCRdb table, and some are missing; sequencing was by immunoSEQ multiplex PCR. The table records approximately 36,000 clones, roughly 80% of them present only once. The sample was peripheral blood. Receptor source: a man in his forties or fifties with active COVID-19.

The V call is TRBV6-5, the J call TRBJ2-7; 8 bases fit TRBD1. In germline, CDR1 is MNHEY, CDR2 SVGAGI. The CDR3 length is 14 residues. The V segment lost 7 bases and the J segment 6 bases; nucleotides outside the gene matches: 11. The CDR3 reads CASNPDRGRGEQYF. For the CDR3, the DNA is TGTGCCAGCAACCCAGACAGGGGACGGGGCGAGCAGTACTTC.

This rearrangement joins TRBV6-2 or TRBV6-3 to TRBJ2-5; 11 bases are a match to TRBD1. Germline CDR1 reads MNHEY; CDR2 reads SVGEGT. With V trimmed by 5 bases and J by 3 bases, 5 bases remained unmatched. The CDR3 extends over 15 amino acids. The CDR3 bases are TGTGCCAGCAGTACCGGGACAGGGGGAAAAGAGACCCAGTACTTC. It is translated as CASSTGTGGKETQYF.

This chain joins TRBV7-8 and TRBJ1-2, with TRBD1 as a possible D gene (6 bases). The CDR3 totals 14 residues. In germline, CDR1 is SGHVS, CDR2 FQNEAQ. V lost 1 base, J lost 4 bases, and 10 bases lay in between. DNA of the CDR3: TGTGCCAGCAGCTTAGAGGGGGACCTCTATGGCTACACCTTC. Amino acid sequence: CASSLEGDLYGYTF.

This chain uses TRBV10-3 with TRBJ2-5; 15 nucleotides agree with TRBD2. This CDR3 has 16 residues. The germline gives CDR1 ENHRY, CDR2 SYGVKD. Trimming cost V 4 bases and J 5 bases; bases outside gene matches: 5. The CDR3 loop reads CAISVGLAGGGETQYF. Here the CDR3 DNA reads TGTGCCATCAGTGTGGGACTAGCGGGGGGAGGGGAGACCCAGTACTTC.

The sample holds a few counts of this clone. The chain joins TRBV5-1 to TRBJ2-7, with a weak D call TRBD2 (6 bases). Germline CDR1 SGHRS, CDR2 YFSETQ. V was pared by 0 bases and J by 5 bases, with 12 bases between. This CDR3 is 14 amino acids long. CDR3 protein: CASSLVRGGDEQYF. DNA of the CDR3: TGCGCCAGCAGCTTGGTTCGGGGAGGCGACGAGCAGTACTTC.

The rearrangement links TRBV28 to TRBJ2-2, with D possibly TRBD2 on 5 matching bases. Trimming took 6 bases from V and 1 from J, leaving 6 bases between them. Germline-derived CDR1 and CDR2 are MDHEN and SYDVKM. There are 13 residues in the CDR3. The CDR3 spells CASRGGNTGELFF. DNA of the CDR3: TGTGCCAGCAGAGGAGGGAACACCGGGGAGCTGTTTTTT.

The rearrangement uses TRBV12-3 or TRBV12-4 and TRBJ2-7; tentative D call: TRBD2 (5 bases). The CDR3 length is 13 residues. V shed 3 bases and J shed 10 bases, with 16 bases lying between them. The CDR3 DNA sequence: TGTGCCAGCAGTTTTGGGGAGTGGGATACCCAGTACTTC. It encodes CASSFGEWDTQYF.

The rearrangement links TRBV18 to TRBJ2-5, with TRBD2 identical over 10 bases. The CDR3 length is 17 residues. V shed 6 bases, J shed 1 base, and the junction held 11 bases outside the gene matches. CDR1 is KGHSH and CDR2 is LQKENI in the germline V gene. The CDR3 nucleotides are TGTGCCAGCTCGCGGACCAATCAGCGGGGGGGCCAAGAGACCCAGTACTTC. Protein: CASSRTNQRGGQETQYF. Filled out from reference TRBV18 and TRBJ2-5, the complete variable domain reads NAGVMQNPRHLVRRRGQEARLRCSPMKGHSHVYWYRQLPEEGLKFMVYLQKENIIDESGMPKERFSAEFPKEGPSILRIQQVVRGDSAAYFCASSRTNQRGGQETQYFGPGTRLLVL.

The J gene is TRBJ1-2, the V gene TRBV6-4, with 9 bases that match TRBD1. The junction had 4 bases not matched to a gene; V was cut back by 0 bases and J by 5 bases. The CDR3 sequence is 15 residues long. Germline V lookup: CDR1 MRHNA, CDR2 SNTAGT. Here the CDR3 DNA reads TGTGCCAGCAGTGACTCAGGGACAGGGAAGTATGGCTACACCTTC. It encodes CASSDSGTGKYGYTF.

The chain uses TRBV9 and TRBJ2-7; 8 bases line up with TRBD1. Germline V CDR1 and CDR2: SGDLS, YYNGEE. The CDR3 sequence is 15 residues long. Trimming cost V 0 bases and J 7 bases; bases outside gene matches: 9. The DNA for the CDR3 is TGTGCCAGCAGCGTAGCCGGACAGGGCCGGGGGGAGCAGTACTTC. It is translated as CASSVAGQGRGEQYF.

The CDR3 DNA reads TGCGCCAGCAGCCAATCCCTCCGGACAGCTAACTATGGCTACACCTTC. This sequence encodes CASSQSLRTANYGYTF. The J gene is TRBJ1-2, the V gene TRBV4-3, with D maybe TRBD1 (6 bases). Germline lookup yields CDR1 LGHNA and CDR2 YSLEER. Trimming shortened V by 2 bases and J by 0 bases, and 13 bases separated the two germline ends. The CDR3 is made up of 16 amino acids.

CDR3 residues: CASRVDRAGEQYF. The CDR3 DNA reads TGTGCCAGCAGAGTTGACAGGGCTGGCGAGCAGTACTTC. This rearrangement joins TRBV5-4 to TRBJ2-7; 7 bases agree with TRBD1. J was trimmed by 6 bases and V by 5 bases; bases with no gene match: 8. Germline lookup yields CDR1 SGHNT and CDR2 YYREEE (reference sequence). This CDR3 is built from 13 residues. Filled out from reference TRBV5-4 and TRBJ2-7, the complete variable domain reads ETGVTQSPTHLIKTRGQQVTLRCSSQSGHNTVSWYQQALGQGPQFIFQYYREEENGRGNFPPRFSGLQFPNYSSELNVNALELDDSALYLCASRVDRAGEQYFGPGTRLTVT.

This chain connects TRBV7-8 to TRBJ2-7, with D perhaps TRBD1 (6 bases). This CDR3 has 14 residues. Deletions cut 3 bases from V and 3 bases from J, with 12 bases between. Germline CDR1 reads SGHVS; CDR2 reads FQNEAQ. The CDR3 is CASSLGQGLYEQYF. In DNA, the CDR3 is TGTGCCAGCAGCTTGGGACAAGGTCTCTACGAGCAGTACTTC.

This chain uses TRBV19 with TRBJ2-3, with a weak D call TRBD1 (5 bases). Trimming shortened V by 4 bases and J by 2 bases, and 13 bases separated the two germline ends. The CDR3 is 15 residues long. The V gene's germline CDR1 is LNHDA and CDR2 SQIVND (reference sequence). CDR3 nucleotides: TGTGCCAGTAGTAGCCAGGGTTATCCCACAGATACGCAGTATTTT. It specifies CASSSQGYPTDTQYF. The whole variable domain, remainder taken from reference TRBV19 and TRBJ2-3, is DGGITQSPKYLFRKEGQNVTLSCEQNLNHDAMYWYRQDPGQGLRLIYYSQIVNDFQKGDIAEGYSVSREKKESFPLTVTSAQKNPTAFYLCASSSQGYPTDTQYFGPGTRLTVL.

The genes are TRBV11-2 and TRBJ2-3; 9 positions match TRBD1. In germline, CDR1 is SGHAT, CDR2 FQNNGV. The CDR3 has 16 amino acids. The trim removed 4 bases at V and 2 bases at J, leaving 7 bases unmatched. CDR3 DNA sequence: TGTGCCAGCAGCTACGGGACAGGGACCACCACAGATACGCAGTATTTT. It yields the protein CASSYGTGTTTDTQYF.